This T cell receptor beta chain was profiled in a study of shared clonotypes between healthy human individuals. The protocol was immunoSEQ multiplex PCR, while the TCRdb copy is restricted to in-frame clones and leaves out a portion. The table shows about 1 million clones, with approximately 72% occurring only once. This CDR3 has 14 residues. Germline CDR1 reads SQVTM; CDR2 reads ANQGSEA. J lost 2 bases, V lost 3 bases, and 6 bases had no gene match. This sequence joins TRBV29-1 and TRBJ2-5; TRBD1 matches 7 bases. The TCR comes from a man between 18 and 35 years old in good health. Sequenced input: memory CD4+ T cells sorted from blood. Subset specified: CD45RA-negative fraction. The DNA for the CDR3 is TGCAGCGTTGAGAACAGGGGAAGACAAGAGACCCAGTACTTC. This gives the protein CSVENRGRQETQYF.